The sequence of this T cell receptor (beta chain) was determined in a study of patients and donors after allogeneic stem cell transplantation. J lost 0 bases, V lost 6 bases, and 7 bases had no gene match. CDR1 is MDHEN, CDR2 SYDVKM, per germline. The CDR3 spans 15 residues. TCRdb reprocessed the RT-PCR reads via MiXCR and lists one record per CDR3 protein. The sample contains about 89,000 distinct CDR3 sequences, 40% to 60% of which appear only once. The specimen sequenced was blood, either unsorted or a sorted T cell fraction (not recorded which). This clonotype originated in a human donor who was either an allogeneic HSCT recipient or a stem cell or donor lymphocyte infusion donor (not recorded which). It is not recorded whose cells these are; they may come from a transplant donor. This sequence joins TRBV28 and TRBJ1-2; TRBD1 aligns across 7 bases. CDR3 amino acids: CASSSFRGTNYGYTF. The CDR3, as DNA: TGTGCCAGCAGCTCCTTCAGGGGGACTAACTATGGCTACACCTTC.